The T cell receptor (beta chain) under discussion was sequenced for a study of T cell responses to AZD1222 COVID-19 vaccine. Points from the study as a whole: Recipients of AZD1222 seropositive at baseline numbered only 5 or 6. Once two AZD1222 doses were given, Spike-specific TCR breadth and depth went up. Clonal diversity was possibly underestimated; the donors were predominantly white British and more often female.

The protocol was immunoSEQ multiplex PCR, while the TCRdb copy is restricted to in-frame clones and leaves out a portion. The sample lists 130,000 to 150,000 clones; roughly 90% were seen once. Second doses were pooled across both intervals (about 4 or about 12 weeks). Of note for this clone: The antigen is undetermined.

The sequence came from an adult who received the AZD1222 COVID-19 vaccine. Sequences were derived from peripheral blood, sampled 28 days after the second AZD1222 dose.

This CDR3 reads CASGGGYGYTF. Written as DNA, the CDR3 is TGTGCCAGCGGGGGAGGTTATGGCTACACCTTC. The V and J genes are TRBV6-5 and TRBJ1-2; a weak D match, TRBD1 (5 bases). This CDR3 comprises 11 residues. V was shortened by 8 bases and J by 5 bases, with 9 bases between the two germline ends. The germline CDR1 and CDR2 sequences are MNHEY and SVGAGI.